Included here is one T cell receptor (beta chain) sequence, with context. This sample was included in a study of blood T cells in healthy people across ages. Looking at the study overall: Researchers report that template switching captured about one barcoded beta molecule per two T cells.

With 2 bases removed from V and 7 bases from J, the gap between germline ends came to 26 bases. CDR3 size: 18 residues. A sample-barcoded 5' primer and a J-beta primer mix were used in a second PCR of about 7 to 12 cycles. A single record per CDR3 protein comes from TCRdb applying MiXCR to the 5' RACE reads. This sample has some 1,500,000 distinct CDR3 sequences, with approximately 42% found just once. V usage is TRBV12-3 or TRBV12-4 and J usage is TRBJ2-5, with D uncertain. This receptor was identified in a young woman in good health. Specimen: blood. CDR3 coding DNA: TGTGCCAGCAGTTTACCTACATCTTCAGGTGGTGGGGTGGGGACCCAGTACTTC. Protein sequence: CASSLPTSSGGGVGTQYF.